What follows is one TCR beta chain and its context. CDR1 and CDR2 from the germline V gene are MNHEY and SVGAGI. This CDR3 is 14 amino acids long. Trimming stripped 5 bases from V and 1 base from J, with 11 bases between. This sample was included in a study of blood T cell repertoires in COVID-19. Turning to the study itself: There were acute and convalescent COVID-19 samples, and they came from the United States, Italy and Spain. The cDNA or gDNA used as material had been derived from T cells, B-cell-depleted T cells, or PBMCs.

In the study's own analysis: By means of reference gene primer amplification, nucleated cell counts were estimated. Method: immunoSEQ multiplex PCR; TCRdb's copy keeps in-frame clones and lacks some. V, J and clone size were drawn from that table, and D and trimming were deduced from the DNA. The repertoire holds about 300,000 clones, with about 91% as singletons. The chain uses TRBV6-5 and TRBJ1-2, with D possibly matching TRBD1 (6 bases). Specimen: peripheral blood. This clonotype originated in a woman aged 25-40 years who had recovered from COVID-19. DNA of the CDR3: TGTGCCAGCAGTCTGCGAGGGGGTAACTATGGCTACACCTTC. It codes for CASSLRGGNYGYTF.